The T cell receptor beta chain described here comes from a study of monozygotic twins with inflammatory bowel disease. Study-level results: T cell subtypes were not distinguishable in this analysis. Healthy twins shared more clonotypes with others than IBD patients, most markedly active ones. Possibly because of limited power, concordant and discordant twins showed no difference in repertoire similarity.

With regard to this clonotype: Its antigen is not identified.

The study subjected TCRalpha and TCRbeta cDNA to two nested PCRs of roughly 16 and 10 cycles. TCRdb reprocessed the 5' RACE reads, with one entry per CDR3 protein and no DNA. The sample includes some 89,000 distinct CDR3 sequences. The sequencing sample was made of blood. The receptor was isolated from a human donor with ulcerative colitis or Crohn's disease, or a healthy co-twin of an affected twin (not recorded which).

The CDR3 spells CSAWGNTEAFF. The J gene is TRBJ1-1, the V gene TRBV20-1. CDR1 is DFQATT, CDR2 SNEGSKA, per germline (reference sequence). There are 11 residues in the CDR3.